This TCR beta chain originates from a study of cytomegalovirus exposure and HLA in healthy donors. With 60 Vbeta and 13 Jbeta primers, the PCR was carried out. The data were produced by immunoSEQ multiplex PCR, yet TCRdb's version contains in-frame clones alone and is incomplete. The top ten hold about 1.6% of the sample, which has roughly 120,000 clones, around 74% seen once. The sample holds one count of this clone. Sequenced input: PBMCs. This clonotype originated in a woman between 18 and 29 years old in good health and CMV-seronegative.

The CDR3 DNA sequence: TGTGCCAGCAGTTTTGGGCAGGAGGGTAGTTCACCCCTCCACTTT. Its translation: CASSFGQEGSSPLHF. This sequence joins TRBV27 and TRBJ1-6; no reliable D call. With 3 bases removed from V and 9 bases from J, the gap between germline ends came to 15 bases. The CDR3 extends over 15 amino acids. Germline values: CDR1 MNHEY, CDR2 SMNVEV (reference sequence).